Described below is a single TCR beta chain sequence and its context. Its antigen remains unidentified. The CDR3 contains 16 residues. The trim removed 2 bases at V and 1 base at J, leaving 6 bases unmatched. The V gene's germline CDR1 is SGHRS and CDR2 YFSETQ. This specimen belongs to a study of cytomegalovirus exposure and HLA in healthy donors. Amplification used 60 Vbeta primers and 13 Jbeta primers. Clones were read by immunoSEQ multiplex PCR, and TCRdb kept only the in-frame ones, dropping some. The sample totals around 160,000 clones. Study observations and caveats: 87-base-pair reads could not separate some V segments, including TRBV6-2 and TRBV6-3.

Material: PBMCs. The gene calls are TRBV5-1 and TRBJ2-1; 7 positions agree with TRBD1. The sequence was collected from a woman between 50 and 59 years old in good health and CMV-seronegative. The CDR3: CASSFEGAMSYNEQFF. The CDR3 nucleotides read TGCGCCAGCAGCTTCGAGGGGGCAATGTCCTACAATGAGCAGTTCTTC.